This T cell receptor (beta chain) was obtained from a study of cytomegalovirus exposure and HLA in healthy donors. Study conclusions and caveats: Cytomegalovirus association was listed for around 180 TCR beta chains.

Of note for this clone: The antigen is undetermined.

This CDR3 is 15 amino acids long. Deletions cut 3 bases from V and 6 bases from J, with 16 bases between. Germline CDR1 SGHKS, CDR2 YYEKEE (reference sequence). PCR amplification relied on 60 Vbeta primers (plus 13 Jbeta primers). Clones were sequenced by immunoSEQ multiplex PCR, and TCRdb holds only the in-frame ones, with some missing. The table has some 130,000 clones, roughly four fifths seen once; the top ten hold approximately 1.2%. The sequenced material came from PBMCs. The chain uses TRBV5-5 and TRBJ2-1; D unclear. The receptor was derived from a boy younger than 18 in good health and CMV-seronegative. CDR3 bases: TGTGCCAGCAGCTCGCTCTCCAGATTTGCCAATGAGCAGTTCTTC. This gives the protein CASSSLSRFANEQFF.